The present T cell receptor (beta chain) was sequenced within a study of cytomegalovirus exposure and HLA in healthy donors. The donors were part of the validation cohort of 120 subjects. That cohort was separate from the first cohort, which comprised 670 or so subjects. Using immunoSEQ multiplex PCR, the repertoire was profiled, and TCRdb retains in-frame clones only, with some absent. The sample records tens of thousands of clones, around 90% being singletons. The specimen was PBMCs. The TCR sequence derives from a woman aged 25 to 39 in good health and CMV-seronegative.

The CDR3 bases are TGTGCCAGCAGAAAGGATCCGGGGAACACTGAAGCTTTCTTT. Its protein is CASRKDPGNTEAFF. The V and J genes are TRBV25-1 and TRBJ1-1; unclear D gene. Germline CDR1 and CDR2: MGHDK and SYGVNS. V lost 6 bases and J 1 base, leaving 12 bases between the germline ends. The CDR3 sequence is 14 residues long. Complete variable domain (other parts from reference TRBV25-1 and TRBJ1-1): EADIYQTPRYLVIGTGKKITLECSQTMGHDKMYWYQQDPGMELHLIHYSYGVNSTEKGDLSSESTVSRIRTEHFPLTLESARPSHTSQYLCASRKDPGNTEAFFGQGTRLTVV.